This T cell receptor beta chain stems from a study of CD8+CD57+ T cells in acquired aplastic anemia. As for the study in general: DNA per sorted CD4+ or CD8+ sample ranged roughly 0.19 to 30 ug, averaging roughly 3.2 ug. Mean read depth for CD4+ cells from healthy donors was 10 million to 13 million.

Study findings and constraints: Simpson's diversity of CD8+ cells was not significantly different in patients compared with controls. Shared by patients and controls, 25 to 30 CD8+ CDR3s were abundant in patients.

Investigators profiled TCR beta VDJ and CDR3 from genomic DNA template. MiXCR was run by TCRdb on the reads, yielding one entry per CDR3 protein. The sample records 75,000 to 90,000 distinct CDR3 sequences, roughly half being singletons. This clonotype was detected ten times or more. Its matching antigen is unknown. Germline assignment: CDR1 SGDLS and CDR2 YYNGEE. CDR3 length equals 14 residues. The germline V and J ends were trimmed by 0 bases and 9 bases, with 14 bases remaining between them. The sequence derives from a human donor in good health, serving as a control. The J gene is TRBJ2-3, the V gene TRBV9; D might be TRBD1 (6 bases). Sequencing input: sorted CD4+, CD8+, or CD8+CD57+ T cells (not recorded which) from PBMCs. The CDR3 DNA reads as TGTGCCAGCAGCGTAGGGGGAGTTGGGACAACGCAGTATTTT. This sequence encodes CASSVGGVGTTQYF.